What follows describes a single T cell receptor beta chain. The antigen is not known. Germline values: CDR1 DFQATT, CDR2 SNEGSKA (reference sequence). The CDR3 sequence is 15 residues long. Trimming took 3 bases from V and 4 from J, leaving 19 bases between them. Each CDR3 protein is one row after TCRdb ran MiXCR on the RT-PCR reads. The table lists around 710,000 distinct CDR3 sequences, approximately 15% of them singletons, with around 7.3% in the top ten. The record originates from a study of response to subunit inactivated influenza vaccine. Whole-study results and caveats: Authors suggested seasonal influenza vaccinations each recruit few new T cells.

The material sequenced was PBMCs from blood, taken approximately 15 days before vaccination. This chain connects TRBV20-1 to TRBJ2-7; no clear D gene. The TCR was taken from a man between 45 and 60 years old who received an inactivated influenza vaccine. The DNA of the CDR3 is TGCAGTGCTAGTAGTCTGTTAGAAGGTAGTTACGAGCAGTACTTC. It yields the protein CSASSLLEGSYEQYF.